A single T cell receptor (beta chain) is shown here with its context. Its target is unknown. This entry comes from a study of shared clonotypes between healthy human individuals. Study information: The cohort comprised a couple of women and three men. Their ages spanned 18 to 49 years. Study findings and constraints: In general, naive subsets displayed greater estimated richness than memory subsets did. Sharing across four donors was highest in naive CD4 (roughly 5%) and lowest in memory CD8 (0.4%).

Terminally differentiated effector memory CD45RA+ cells were excluded from the naive CD8 cells, which were CD45RO-negative and positively selected for CCR7. The study ran the assay at deep level. Profiled with immunoSEQ multiplex PCR; TCRdb holds only in-frame clones, not every one. The repertoire consists of more than 2 million clones, with about 95% occurring once and the leading ten covering roughly 1%. This clonotype was sampled from a man aged 18 to 30 in good health. The source material was naive CD8+ T cells sorted from blood.

The CDR3 reads CASSQEDTFYNEQFF. For the CDR3, the DNA is TGCGCCAGCAGCCAAGAGGACACTTTCTACAATGAGCAGTTCTTC. This chain links TRBV4-3 with TRBJ2-1, with D possibly being TRBD1 (5 bases). This CDR3 spans 15 amino acids. From germline, CDR1 is LGHNA and CDR2 YSLEER. V gave up 0 bases and J gave up 3 bases, with 9 bases separating them.